This T cell receptor (beta chain) was sequenced in a study of blood T cell repertoires in COVID-19. Overall study: Acute and convalescent COVID-19 specimens originated in the United States, Italy and Spain. The analysed material was cDNA or gDNA that came from T cells, B-cell-depleted T cells, or PBMCs.

In the authors' methods: Amplified reference gene primers provided the basis for estimating nucleated cell counts. Using immunoSEQ multiplex PCR, the repertoire was profiled, and TCRdb retains in-frame clones only, with some absent. Clone size and V and J calls were adopted from that table, with D and trimming inferred from the DNA. The top ten clones hold 5% to 6.5% of a sample with 200,000 to 250,000 clones, roughly 84% of them seen once. Germline V lookup: CDR1 LNHDA, CDR2 SQIVND (reference sequence). The CDR3 length is 12 residues. Trimming took off 8 bases at V and 5 bases at J, with 10 bases between the two ends.

The chain carries TRBV19 and TRBJ1-3, with TRBD1 as a possible D gene (6 bases). This receptor was obtained from a woman in her sixties or seventies who had recovered from COVID-19. Source material: peripheral blood. CDR3 loop: CASGQIRNTIYF. CDR3 DNA sequence: TGTGCCAGTGGACAGATAAGAAACACCATATATTTT.